Below are 12 T cell receptor beta chains sequenced from a single sample in a study of regulatory T cells in long-lasting Graves disease. The time point here: persistent/refractory GD, antithyroid drugs over 5 years with positive TRAb. TCR sequences were obtained from RNA taken from PBMCs. With iRepertoire HTBI primers and Arm-PCR of CDR3 regions, TCR beta libraries were built. TCRdb re-derived calls from the multiplex PCR reads in MiXCR, one entry per CDR3 protein. The sample includes more than 300,000 distinct CDR3 sequences, 23% seen only once; the top ten take roughly a quarter. The specimen comprised peripheral blood mononuclear cells (PBMCs), sampled when the disease was refractory, from a patient treated with antithyroid drugs. These receptors were obtained from a woman between 40 and 50 years old with Graves disease.

This clonotype was seen many times. The J gene is TRBJ2-7, the V gene TRBV28; no definite D call. V lost 6 bases to trimming and J lost 4 bases, with 10 bases between them. In germline, CDR1 is MDHEN, CDR2 SYDVKM. The CDR3 is made up of 12 amino acids. The chain's CDR3 is CASSLTEYEQYF. The DNA for the CDR3 is TGTGCCAGCAGCTTAACAGAGTACGAGCAGTACTTC.

There are a few counts of this clonotype. This sequence may be a read error, since a much larger clone differs from it by one base. This chain links TRBV12-3 or TRBV12-4 with TRBJ2-5, with TRBD1 matching over 8 bases. The CDR3 runs to 14 residues. V lost 1 base, J lost 7 bases, and 5 bases stayed unmatched. CDR3 coding DNA: TGTGCCAGCAGTTTAGGGGTAGGGACAGGGACCCAGTACTTC. Its translation is CASSLGVGTGTQYF.

Points on this clonotype: A read error may be the cause here, since a much bigger clone is one base away. J is TRBJ2-7 and V is TRBV12-3 or TRBV12-4, with D perhaps matching TRBD1 or TRBD2 (5 bases each). This CDR3 has 14 residues. CDR3 nucleotides: TGTGCCGGCAGCCCCGGGACCCTCTCCTACGAGCAGTACTTC. Encoded protein: CAGSPGTLSYEQYF.

This clonotype was counted at least ten times. The rearrangement uses TRBV6-1 and TRBJ1-6; unclear D gene. Looked up from germline, CDR1 is MNHNS and CDR2 is SASEGT. V gave up 7 bases and J gave up 0 bases, with 13 bases separating them. This CDR3 comprises 16 residues. CDR3 amino acids: CASNVRRSSYNSPLHF. The CDR3 DNA is TGTGCCAGCAACGTAAGACGCAGCTCCTATAATTCACCCCTCCACTTT.

This clonotype was counted once. V and J are TRBV2 and TRBJ2-5; D is unresolved. Per the germline V gene, CDR1 is SNHLY and CDR2 is FYNNEI. V was shortened by 0 bases and J by 8 bases, with 10 bases between the two germline ends. The CDR3 is 13 amino acids. For the CDR3, the DNA is TGTGCCAGCAGTGAAGCAGGCCAAGCAACCCAGTACTTC. Translating gives CASSEAGQATQYF. The full variable domain, with the rest looked up from reference TRBV2 and TRBJ2-5, is EPEVTQTPSHQVTQMGQEVILRCVPISNHLYFYWYRQILGQKVEFLVSFYNNEISEKSEIFDDQFSVERPDGSNFTLKIRSTKLEDSAMYFCASSEAGQATQYFGPGTRLLVL.

This clonotype was detected ten times or more. The gene calls are TRBV20-1 and TRBJ1-5; D is undetermined. V was trimmed by 0 bases and J by 0 bases, leaving 12 bases between them. The CDR3 has 16 residues. Germline-derived CDR1 and CDR2 are DFQATT and SNEGSKA (reference sequence). CDR3 in DNA: TGCAGTGCTAGAGACTTAAGACAACATAGCAATCAGCCCCAGCATTTT. Protein: CSARDLRQHSNQPQHF.

The sample holds a few counts of this clonotype. The DNA of the CDR3 is TGTGCCAGCAGTGAGTGGACAGGGAGCCCTTACGAGCAGTACTTC. Encoded protein: CASSEWTGSPYEQYF. The chain employs TRBV6-1 and TRBJ2-7; TRBD1 aligns across 8 bases. V lost 3 bases, J lost 4 bases, and 8 bases stayed unmatched. This CDR3 region has 15 residues. Germline CDR1 MNHNS, CDR2 SASEGT.

This clonotype has a count of ten or more. This sequence joins TRBV6-1 and TRBJ2-5, with 9 bases lining up with TRBD1. This CDR3 comprises 14 residues. Per the germline V gene, CDR1 is MNHNS and CDR2 is SASEGT. The V gene end was trimmed by 7 bases and the J gene end by 1 base; junction bases not matched to a gene: 4. CDR3 DNA: TGTGCCAGCAATACGGGACAGGGCCAAGAGACCCAGTACTTC. It yields the protein CASNTGQGQETQYF.

The table lists this clonotype with many counts. The rearrangement joins TRBV11-1 to TRBJ2-2, with D maybe TRBD1 (5 bases). CDR1 and CDR2 (germline): SGHAT, FQDESV (reference sequence). There are 15 residues in the CDR3. The ends were cut back, 4 bases at V and 1 base at J, with 10 bases in the middle. The CDR3 here is CASSSGYLNTGELFF. The CDR3 DNA reads TGTGCCAGCAGCTCAGGGTATCTGAACACCGGGGAGCTGTTTTTT.

This clonotype was detected many times. The chain carries TRBV28 and TRBJ2-7; the D gene is possibly TRBD2 (6 bases). This CDR3 region has 16 residues. Germline values: CDR1 MDHEN, CDR2 SYDVKM. Trimming pared 8 bases from V and 0 bases from J, leaving 20 bases between. CDR3 loop: CASVGDWAGSSYEQYF. CDR3 in DNA: TGTGCCAGCGTTGGAGACTGGGCCGGGAGCTCCTACGAGCAGTACTTC.

This chain joins TRBV6-1 and TRBJ1-2; D call uncertain. Trimming shortened V by 6 bases and J by 0 bases, and 17 bases separated the two germline ends. The CDR3 contains 16 residues. Germline CDR1 MNHNS, CDR2 SASEGT. The CDR3 region has the DNA TGTGCCAGCAGCCCTAGTTGGGCAGACTCTAACTATGGCTACACCTTC. Residues: CASSPSWADSNYGYTF.

V gene TRBV24-1 combines with J gene TRBJ2-2, with a possible D match to TRBD1 (7 bases). Trimming left V 4 bases short and J 7 bases short, with 15 bases between. Germline CDR1 is KGHDR and CDR2 is SFDVKD. The CDR3 loop spans 15 amino acids. The DNA for the CDR3 is TGTGCCACCAGTGACAGGGGGGCAGTTCGCGGGGAGCTGTTTTTT. Residues: CATSDRGAVRGELFF.